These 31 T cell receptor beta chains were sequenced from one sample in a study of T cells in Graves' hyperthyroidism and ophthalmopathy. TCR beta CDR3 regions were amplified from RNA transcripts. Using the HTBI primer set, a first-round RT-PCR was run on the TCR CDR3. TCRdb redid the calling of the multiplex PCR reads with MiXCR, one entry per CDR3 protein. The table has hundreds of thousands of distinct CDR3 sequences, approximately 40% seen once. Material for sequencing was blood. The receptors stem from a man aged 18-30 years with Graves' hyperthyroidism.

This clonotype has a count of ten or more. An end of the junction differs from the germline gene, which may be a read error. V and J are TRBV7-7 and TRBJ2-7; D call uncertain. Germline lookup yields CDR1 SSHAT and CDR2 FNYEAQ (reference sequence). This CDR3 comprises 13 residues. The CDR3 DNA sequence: TGTGCTAGCAGCTTAGATGTGACCGGGGAGCAGTACTTC. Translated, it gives CASSLDVTGEQYF.

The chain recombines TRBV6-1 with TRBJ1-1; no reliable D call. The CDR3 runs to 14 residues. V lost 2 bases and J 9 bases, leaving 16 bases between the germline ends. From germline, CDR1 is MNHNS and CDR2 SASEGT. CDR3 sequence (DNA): TGTGCCAGCAGTGAACCGCTAAAGACCGGGAAAGCTTTCTTT. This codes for CASSEPLKTGKAFF.

This chain's CDR3 is CASSDDSRGTQYF. The CDR3 nucleotides read TGTGCCAGCAGTGATGACAGCCGGGGGACCCAGTACTTC. The chain employs TRBV27 and TRBJ2-5, with D perhaps matching TRBD1 or TRBD2 (5 bases each). Germline assignment: CDR1 MNHEY and CDR2 SMNVEV (reference sequence). V was shortened by 5 bases and J by 7 bases, with 14 bases between the two germline ends. This CDR3 is 13 amino acids long.

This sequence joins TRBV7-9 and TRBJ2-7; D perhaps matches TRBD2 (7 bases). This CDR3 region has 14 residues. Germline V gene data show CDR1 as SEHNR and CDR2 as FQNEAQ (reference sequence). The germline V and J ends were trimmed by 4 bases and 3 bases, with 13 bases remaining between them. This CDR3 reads CASSSRGADYEQYF. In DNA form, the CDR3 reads TGTGCCAGCAGCTCTCGGGGGGCCGACTACGAGCAGTACTTC.

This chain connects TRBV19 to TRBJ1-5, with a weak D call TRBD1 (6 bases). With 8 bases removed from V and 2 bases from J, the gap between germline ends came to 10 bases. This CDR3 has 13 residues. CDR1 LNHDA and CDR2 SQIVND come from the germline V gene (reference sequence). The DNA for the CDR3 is TGTGCCAGTGGTAGACAGGGCAATCAGCCCCAGCATTTT. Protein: CASGRQGNQPQHF.

The DNA of the CDR3 is TGTGCCAGTAGTATAACTAGCGGGGCCGGGGAGCTGTTTTTT. The encoded protein is CASSITSGAGELFF. This chain uses TRBV19 with TRBJ2-2; TRBD2 matches at 10 bases. J gave up 6 bases and V 2 bases, and 0 bases lay outside the gene matches. Germline-derived CDR1 and CDR2 are LNHDA and SQIVND (reference sequence). The CDR3 contains 14 residues.

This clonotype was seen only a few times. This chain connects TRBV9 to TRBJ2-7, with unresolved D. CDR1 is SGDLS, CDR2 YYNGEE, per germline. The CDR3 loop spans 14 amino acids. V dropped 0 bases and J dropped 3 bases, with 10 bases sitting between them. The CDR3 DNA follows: TGTGCCAGCAGCGTAGCTATGTCAAACTACGAGCAGTACTTC. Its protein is CASSVAMSNYEQYF.

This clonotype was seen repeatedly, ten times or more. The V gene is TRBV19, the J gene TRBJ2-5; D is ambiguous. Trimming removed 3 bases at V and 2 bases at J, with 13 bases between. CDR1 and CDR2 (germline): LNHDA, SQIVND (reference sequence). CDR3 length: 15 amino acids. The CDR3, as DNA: TGTGCCAGTAGTATTGGGCCAGGAGAACAAGAGACCCAGTACTTC. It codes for CASSIGPGEQETQYF.

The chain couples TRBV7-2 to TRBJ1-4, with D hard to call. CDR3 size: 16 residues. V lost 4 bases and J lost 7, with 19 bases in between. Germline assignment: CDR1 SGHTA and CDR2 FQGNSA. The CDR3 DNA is TGTGCCAGCAGCTCCTTACTGGGCCGGAACACTGAAAAACTGTTTTTT. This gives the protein CASSSLLGRNTEKLFF.

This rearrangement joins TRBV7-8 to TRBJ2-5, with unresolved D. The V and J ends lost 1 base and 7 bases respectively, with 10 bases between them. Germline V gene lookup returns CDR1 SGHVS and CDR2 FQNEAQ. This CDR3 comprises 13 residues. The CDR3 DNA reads TGTGCCAGCAGCTTAGGCCAGGCTGGGACCCAGTACTTC. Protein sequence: CASSLGQAGTQYF.

CDR3 loop: CASRGTGGFYEQYF. The DNA for the CDR3 is TGTGCCAGCAGAGGGACAGGGGGTTTCTACGAGCAGTACTTC. The chain combines TRBV6-5 with TRBJ2-7, with TRBD1 matching 11 bases. J gave up 3 bases and V 6 bases, and 4 bases lay outside the gene matches. The CDR3 is 14 amino acids. Germline V gene lookup returns CDR1 MNHEY and CDR2 SVGAGI.

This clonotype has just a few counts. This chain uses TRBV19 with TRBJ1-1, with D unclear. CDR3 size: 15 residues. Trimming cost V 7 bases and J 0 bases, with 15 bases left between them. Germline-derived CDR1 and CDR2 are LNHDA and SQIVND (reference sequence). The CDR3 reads CASKKGIIMNTEAFF. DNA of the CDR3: TGTGCCAGTAAAAAGGGCATTATCATGAACACTGAAGCTTTCTTT.

For the CDR3, the DNA is TGTGCCAGCAGTTCTCCGGGACAGGGGCGGGAAAAACTGTTTTTT. The encoded protein is CASSSPGQGREKLFF. The chain has TRBV12-3 or TRBV12-4 and TRBJ1-4; 10 bases are a match to TRBD1. With V trimmed by 4 bases and J by 8 bases, 7 bases remained unmatched. This CDR3 spans 15 amino acids.

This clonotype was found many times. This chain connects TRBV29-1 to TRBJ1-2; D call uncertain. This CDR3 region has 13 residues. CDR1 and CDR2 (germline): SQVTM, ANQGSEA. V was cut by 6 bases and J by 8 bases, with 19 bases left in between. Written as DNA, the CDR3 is TGCAGCGTCGGCCCGGTCTCAGGTTCGGGCTACACCTTC. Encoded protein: CSVGPVSGSGYTF.

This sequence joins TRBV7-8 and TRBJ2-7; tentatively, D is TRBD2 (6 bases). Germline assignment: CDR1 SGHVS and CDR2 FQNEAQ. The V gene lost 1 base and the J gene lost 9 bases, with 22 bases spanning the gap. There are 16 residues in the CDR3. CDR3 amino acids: CASSLGRAGPYDGQYF. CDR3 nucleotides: TGTGCCAGCAGCTTAGGCAGGGCGGGGCCGTACGACGGGCAGTACTTC.

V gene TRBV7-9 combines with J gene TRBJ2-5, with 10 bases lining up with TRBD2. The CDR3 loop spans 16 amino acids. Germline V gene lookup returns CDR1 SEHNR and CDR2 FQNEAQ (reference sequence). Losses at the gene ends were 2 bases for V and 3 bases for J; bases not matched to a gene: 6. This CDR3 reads CASSLYPAGGEETQYF. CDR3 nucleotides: TGTGCCAGCAGCTTATATCCAGCGGGGGGGGAAGAGACCCAGTACTTC.

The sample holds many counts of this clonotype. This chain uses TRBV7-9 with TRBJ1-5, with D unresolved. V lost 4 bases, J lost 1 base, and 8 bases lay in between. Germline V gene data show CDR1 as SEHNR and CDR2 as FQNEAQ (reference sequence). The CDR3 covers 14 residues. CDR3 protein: CASSSGRSNQPQHF. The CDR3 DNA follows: TGTGCCAGCAGCTCTGGAAGAAGCAATCAGCCCCAGCATTTT.

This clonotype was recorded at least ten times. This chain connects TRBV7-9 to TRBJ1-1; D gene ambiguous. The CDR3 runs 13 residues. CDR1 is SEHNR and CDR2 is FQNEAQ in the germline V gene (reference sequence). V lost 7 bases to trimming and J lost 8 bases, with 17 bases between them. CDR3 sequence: CASIPGPGTEAFF. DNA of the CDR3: TGTGCCAGCATCCCTGGGCCTGGTACGGAAGCTTTCTTT.

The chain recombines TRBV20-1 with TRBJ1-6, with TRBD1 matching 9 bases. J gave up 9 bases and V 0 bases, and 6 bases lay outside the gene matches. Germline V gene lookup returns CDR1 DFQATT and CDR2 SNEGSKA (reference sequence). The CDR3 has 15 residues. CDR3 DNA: TGCAGTGCTAGAGAGATGGGGACAGGGACTTCACCCCTCCACTTT. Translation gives CSAREMGTGTSPLHF.

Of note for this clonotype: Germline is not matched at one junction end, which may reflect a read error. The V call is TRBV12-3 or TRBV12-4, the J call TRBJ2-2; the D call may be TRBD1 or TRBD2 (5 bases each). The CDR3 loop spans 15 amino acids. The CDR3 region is CASRLRDGDTGELFF. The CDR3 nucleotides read TGCGCCAGCAGACTCCGGGACGGAGACACCGGGGAGCTGTTTTTT.

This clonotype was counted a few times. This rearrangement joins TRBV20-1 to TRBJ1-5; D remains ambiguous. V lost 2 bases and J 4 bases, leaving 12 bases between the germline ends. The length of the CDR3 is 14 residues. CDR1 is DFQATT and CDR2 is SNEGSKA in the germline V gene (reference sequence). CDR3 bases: TGCAGTGCTAGATGGGGTCGGCTGAATCAGCCCCAGCATTTT. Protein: CSARWGRLNQPQHF.

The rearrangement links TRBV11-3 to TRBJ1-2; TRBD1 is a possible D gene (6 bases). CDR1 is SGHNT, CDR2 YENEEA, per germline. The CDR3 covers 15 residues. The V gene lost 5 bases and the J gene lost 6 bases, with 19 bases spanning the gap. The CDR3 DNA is TGTGCCAGCAGCACTGGACAGCCCCCGGCGGATGGCTACACCTTC. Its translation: CASSTGQPPADGYTF.

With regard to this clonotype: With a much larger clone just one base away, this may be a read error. Here the CDR3 reads CASSLGGDGGYGYTF. Here the CDR3 DNA reads TGCGCCAGCAGCTTGGGCGGGGATGGTGGCTATGGCTACACCTTC. The chain has TRBV5-1 and TRBJ1-2; no reliable D call. The ends were cut back, 0 bases at V and 4 bases at J, with 13 bases in the middle. The CDR3 runs 15 residues. The germline V gene encodes CDR1 SGHRS and CDR2 YFSETQ. The full variable domain, completed using reference TRBV5-1 and TRBJ1-2, is KAGVTQTPRYLIKTRGQQVTLSCSPISGHRSVSWYQQTPGQGLQFLFEYFSETQRNKGNFPGRFSGRQFSNSRSEMNVSTLELGDSALYLCASSLGGDGGYGYTFGSGTRLTVV.

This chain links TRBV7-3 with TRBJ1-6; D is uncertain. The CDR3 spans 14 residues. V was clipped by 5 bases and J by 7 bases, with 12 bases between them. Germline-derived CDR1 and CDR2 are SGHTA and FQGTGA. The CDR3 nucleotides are TGTGCCAGCAGCCAGGCGGGCCACAATTCACCCCTCCACTTT. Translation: CASSQAGHNSPLHF. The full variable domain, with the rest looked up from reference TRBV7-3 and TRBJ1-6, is GAGVSQTPSNKVTEKGKYVELRCDPISGHTALYWYRQSLGQGPEFLIYFQGTGAADDSGLPNDRFFAVRPEGSVSTLKIQRTERGDSAVYLCASSQAGHNSPLHFGNGTRLTVT.

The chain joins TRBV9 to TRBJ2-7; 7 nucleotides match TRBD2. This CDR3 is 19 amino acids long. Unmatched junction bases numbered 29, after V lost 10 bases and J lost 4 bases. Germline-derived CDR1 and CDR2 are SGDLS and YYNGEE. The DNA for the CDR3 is TGTGCCGTCCACCCCTTTCGGGATGTAGAAGGAGGGCGGGGGTACGAGCAGTACTTC. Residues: CAVHPFRDVEGGRGYEQYF.

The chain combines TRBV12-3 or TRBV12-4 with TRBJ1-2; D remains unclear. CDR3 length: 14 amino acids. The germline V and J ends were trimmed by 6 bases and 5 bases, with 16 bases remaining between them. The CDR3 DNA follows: TGTGCCAGCAGATCGGGTCCCCCCCCATATGGCTACACCTTC. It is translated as CASRSGPPPYGYTF.

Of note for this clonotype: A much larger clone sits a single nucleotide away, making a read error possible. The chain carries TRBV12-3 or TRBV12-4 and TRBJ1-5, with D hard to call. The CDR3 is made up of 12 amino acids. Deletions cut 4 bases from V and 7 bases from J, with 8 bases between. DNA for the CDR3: TGTGCCAGCAGTTATAGGCTACAGCCCCAGCATTTT. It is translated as CASSYRLQPQHF.

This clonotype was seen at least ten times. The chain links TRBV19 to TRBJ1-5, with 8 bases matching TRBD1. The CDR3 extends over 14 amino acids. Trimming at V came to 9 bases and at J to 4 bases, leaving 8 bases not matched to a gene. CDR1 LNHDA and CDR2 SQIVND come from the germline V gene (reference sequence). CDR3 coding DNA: TGTGCCAGCAGTGGAACAGGGGGGAATCAGCCCCAGCATTTT. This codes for CASSGTGGNQPQHF.

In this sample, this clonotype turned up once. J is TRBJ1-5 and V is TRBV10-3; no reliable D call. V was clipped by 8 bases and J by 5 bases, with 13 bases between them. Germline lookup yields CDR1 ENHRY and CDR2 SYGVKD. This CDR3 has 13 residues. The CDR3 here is CAIGEAAYQPQHF. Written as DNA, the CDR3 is TGTGCCATCGGGGAGGCAGCGTATCAGCCCCAGCATTTT.

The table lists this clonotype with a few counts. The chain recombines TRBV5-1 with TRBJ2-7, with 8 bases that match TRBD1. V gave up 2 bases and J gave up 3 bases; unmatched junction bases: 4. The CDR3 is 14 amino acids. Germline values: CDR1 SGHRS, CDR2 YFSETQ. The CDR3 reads CASSFGQGNYEQYF. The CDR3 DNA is TGCGCCAGCAGCTTCGGACAGGGTAACTACGAGCAGTACTTC.

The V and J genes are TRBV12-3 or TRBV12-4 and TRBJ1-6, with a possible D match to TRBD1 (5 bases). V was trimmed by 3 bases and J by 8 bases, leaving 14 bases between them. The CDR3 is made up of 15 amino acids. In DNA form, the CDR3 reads TGTGCCAGCAGTTTGGCGGGGGAGAGGCATTCACCCCTCCACTTT. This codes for CASSLAGERHSPLHF.